Given below is one T cell receptor beta chain in context. The CDR3 sequence is 12 residues long. With 6 bases removed from V and 6 bases from J, the gap between germline ends came to 12 bases. The germline gives CDR1 SGHTA, CDR2 FQGTGA. This entry belongs to a study of blood T cell repertoires in COVID-19. TCRdb's table, derived via immunoSEQ multiplex PCR, lists solely in-frame clones and lacks some. This sample carries under 300,000 clones, around 81% of them seen once, and the ten largest clones take around 2%. This clonotype was sampled from a man aged 25-40 years who had recovered from COVID-19. Sequencing was performed on peripheral blood. This rearrangement joins TRBV7-3 to TRBJ2-7, with D tentatively TRBD1 (5 bases). DNA for the CDR3: TGTGCCAGCAGGCCCGACAGCTCCGAGCAGTACTTC. It is translated as CASRPDSSEQYF.